Listed below are T cell receptor beta chains from one sample, sequenced in a study of blood T cells in healthy people across ages. TCRdb processed the 5' RACE reads anew with MiXCR; each CDR3 protein has one entry. This sample has 800,000 or so distinct CDR3 sequences, with about 46% found just once. Sequenced sample: blood. The receptors originated from a man aged 80 or over in good health. Each CDR3 is given with its conserved first and last residue. Fields, in order: V gene, clone size, J gene, D gene, CDR3 DNA, CDR3 protein. A D gene is named only where the DNA matches it firmly. The listing skips clone size in some rows; elsewhere it reads once, few, many or a size class.

V: TRBV10-3
size: once
J: TRBJ2-5
D: -
DNA: TGTGCCATCAGTGCCGACACCGGCGATGGGGAGACCCAGTACTTC
CDR3: CAISADTGDGETQYF

V: TRBV4-2
size: -
J: TRBJ2-7
D: TRBD2
DNA: TGTGCCAGCAGCCAGGGGACTAGCGGGAGTTTCGAGCAGTACTTC
CDR3: CASSQGTSGSFEQYF

V: TRBV14
size: -
J: TRBJ2-3
D: TRBD2
DNA: TGTGCCAGCAGCCCTGCCCTAGCGGGAGTAGATACGCAGTATTTT
CDR3: CASSPALAGVDTQYF

V: TRBV5-1
size: -
J: TRBJ2-3
D: -
DNA: TGCGCCAGCAGCTTCCGAACAGGGCCAAGCACAGATACGCAGTATTTT
CDR3: CASSFRTGPSTDTQYF

V: TRBV20-1
size: few
J: TRBJ2-7
D: -
DNA: TGCAGCCGGGCCGCCGGGACTTACTCCTACGAGCAGTACTTC
CDR3: CSRAAGTYSYEQYF

V: TRBV27
size: many
J: TRBJ2-3
D: -
DNA: TGTGCCAGCAGTTTTCTGGGCACAGATACGCAGTATTTT
CDR3: CASSFLGTDTQYF

V: TRBV7-3
size: -
J: TRBJ1-1
D: -
DNA: TGTGCCAGCAGCATGACAGGCTACACTGAACCTTTCTTT
CDR3: CASSMTGYTEPFF

V: TRBV20-1
size: -
J: TRBJ1-1
D: -
DNA: TGCAGTGCTAGAGATTGGGGGATGAACACTGAAGCTTTCTTT
CDR3: CSARDWGMNTEAFF

V: TRBV30
size: few
J: TRBJ2-5
D: TRBD2
DNA: TGTGCCTGGAGGGCGGGAGGCCCCCTGGAGCAGTACTTC
CDR3: CAWRAGGPLEQYF

V: TRBV12-3/TRBV12-4
size: -
J: TRBJ2-7
D: -
DNA: TGTGCCAGCAGCCTTGTCCGGACTGCCAGCTCCTACAATGAGCAGTACTTC
CDR3: CASSLVRTASSYNEQYF

V: TRBV15
size: few
J: TRBJ2-3
D: TRBD2
DNA: TGTGCCACCGCTTCTGGCCTAGCGGAAAACACAGATACGCAGTATTTT
CDR3: CATASGLAENTDTQYF

V: TRBV21-1
size: -
J: TRBJ2-1
D: -
DNA: TGTGCCAGCAGCGCCAGCCGCCGACTAGCCGATAAGGCCTACAATGAGCAGTTCTTC
CDR3: CASSASRRLADKAYNEQFF

V: TRBV29-1
size: many
J: TRBJ2-1
D: -
DNA: TGCAGCGCCCGGGTGAATGAGCAGTTCTTC
CDR3: CSARVNEQFF

V: TRBV5-1
size: -
J: TRBJ2-1
D: TRBD2
DNA: TGCGCCAGCAGCTCGTCAGGACTAGCGGGATGGTCTGAGCAGTTCTTC
CDR3: CASSSSGLAGWSEQFF

V: TRBV7-2
size: few
J: TRBJ2-7
D: TRBD2
DNA: TGTGCCAGCAGCCCAGCGGGAGTCTTATACGAGCAGTACTTC
CDR3: CASSPAGVLYEQYF

V: TRBV7-2
size: few
J: TRBJ2-7
D: -
DNA: TGTGCCAGCAGCGCGGCATCTCAAGTCAAGCAGTACTTC
CDR3: CASSAASQVKQYF

V: TRBV20-1
size: many
J: TRBJ2-5
D: -
DNA: TGCAGTGCTAGAGCGAACGTGGAGACCCAGTACTTC
CDR3: CSARANVETQYF

V: TRBV4-1
size: -
J: TRBJ2-1
D: TRBD2
DNA: TGCGCCAGCAGCCCAATACTAGCGGGGGGCCACAATGAGCAGTTCTTC
CDR3: CASSPILAGGHNEQFF

V: TRBV6-5
size: -
J: TRBJ2-3
D: -
DNA: TGTGCCAGCAGTTACAGGACAGCTACAGATACGCAGTATTTT
CDR3: CASSYRTATDTQYF

V: TRBV20-1
size: few
J: TRBJ2-1
D: -
DNA: TGCAGTGCTAGAGATTTGCGGGGAACGGAGGCGGGGCAGTTCTTC
CDR3: CSARDLRGTEAGQFF

V: TRBV28
size: -
J: TRBJ2-5
D: -
DNA: TGTGCCAGCAGTCCTCCGGAGGGCGAGACCCAGTACTTC
CDR3: CASSPPEGETQYF

V: TRBV18
size: -
J: TRBJ2-3
D: -
DNA: TGTGCCAGCTCACCCCTCGGGGATCCCACAGATACGCAGTATTTT
CDR3: CASSPLGDPTDTQYF

V: TRBV10-1
size: -
J: TRBJ2-7
D: -
DNA: TGCGCCAGCAGTGACTCTGGTCACAATGAGCAGTACTTC
CDR3: CASSDSGHNEQYF

V: TRBV20-1
size: -
J: TRBJ1-2
D: -
DNA: TGCAGTGCTACGGACAACTATGGCTACACCTTC
CDR3: CSATDNYGYTF

V: TRBV25-1
size: -
J: TRBJ2-5
D: TRBD2
DNA: TGTGCCAGCAGTGATTTTCGGGGGGGGTACCAAGAGACCCAGTACTTC
CDR3: CASSDFRGGYQETQYF

V: TRBV20-1
size: -
J: TRBJ2-7
D: -
DNA: TGCAGTGCTCCTCCCGAGGCAGGGGATCGGAGGGAGCAGTACTTC
CDR3: CSAPPEAGDRREQYF

V: TRBV5-1
size: -
J: TRBJ2-3
D: TRBD2
DNA: TGCGCCAGCAGCTTGGATGGGACTAGGTCTTATACGCAGTATTTT
CDR3: CASSLDGTRSYTQYF

V: TRBV20-1
size: -
J: TRBJ1-5
D: TRBD1
DNA: TGCAGTGCCGGGACAGGAGAAAATCAGCCCCAGCATTTT
CDR3: CSAGTGENQPQHF

V: TRBV6-5
size: few
J: TRBJ1-6
D: -
DNA: TGTGCCAGCAGTTCCCGACAAGTTAATTCACCCCTCCACTTT
CDR3: CASSSRQVNSPLHF

V: TRBV12-3/TRBV12-4
size: -
J: TRBJ2-4
D: -
DNA: TGTGCCAGCAGTTTGAGAATGCCGACCTTAAAGAACATTCAGTACTTC
CDR3: CASSLRMPTLKNIQYF

V: TRBV4-3
size: few
J: TRBJ2-5
D: TRBD2
DNA: TGCGCCAGCAGCCAAGATTGGTTAGCGGGAGAGACCCAGTACTTC
CDR3: CASSQDWLAGETQYF

V: TRBV10-1
size: -
J: TRBJ2-1
D: TRBD2
DNA: TGCGCCAGCAGTAGGGGAGGGCAGGACGGGGAGACCCAGTTCTTC
CDR3: CASSRGGQDGETQFF

V: TRBV7-2
size: -
J: TRBJ1-4
D: TRBD1
DNA: TGTGCCAGCAGCTTAGCGTTCGTGACAGGGCGCGATAATGAAAAACTGTTTTTT
CDR3: CASSLAFVTGRDNEKLFF

V: TRBV7-2
size: few
J: TRBJ2-5
D: -
DNA: TGTGCCAGCAGCCCGAGTCCGGGGGCTGGGGAGCAGTACTTC
CDR3: CASSPSPGAGEQYF

V: TRBV28
size: -
J: TRBJ1-5
D: TRBD1
DNA: TGTGCCAGCAGTTTCTTGGGACAGGGGGCTAGCAATCAGCCCCAGCATTTT
CDR3: CASSFLGQGASNQPQHF

V: TRBV4-1
size: -
J: TRBJ2-1
D: TRBD1
DNA: TGCGCCAGCAGCCAGGGACTCTCGACAGGGGGTAATGAGCAGTTCTTC
CDR3: CASSQGLSTGGNEQFF

V: TRBV6-5
size: few
J: TRBJ2-3
D: -
DNA: TGTGCCAGCAGTTACTCTTCGGGAAGGAACACAGATACGCAGTATTTT
CDR3: CASSYSSGRNTDTQYF

V: TRBV20-1
size: -
J: TRBJ2-1
D: -
DNA: TGCAGTGCTAGAGACGACGGGTTTAGGCAGTTCTTC
CDR3: CSARDDGFRQFF

V: TRBV6-2/TRBV6-3
size: -
J: TRBJ2-3
D: TRBD2
DNA: TGTGCCAGCAGTCCCGGTGGGGGACTAACGCAGTATTTT
CDR3: CASSPGGGLTQYF

V: TRBV12-3/TRBV12-4
size: many
J: TRBJ2-4
D: -
DNA: TGTGCCAGCAGTTTTACGGGGGCCAAAAACATTCAGTACTTC
CDR3: CASSFTGAKNIQYF

V: TRBV30
size: many
J: TRBJ2-2
D: TRBD2
DNA: TGTGCCTGGAAGCTGGGACTAGCGTCGAACACCGGGGAGCTGTTTTTT
CDR3: CAWKLGLASNTGELFF

V: TRBV29-1
size: -
J: TRBJ2-3
D: TRBD2
DNA: TGCAGCGTTGAAGATGGCCCGCGGGCGAGCGGGAGGGCCACAGATACGCAGTATTTT
CDR3: CSVEDGPRASGRATDTQYF

V: TRBV30
size: once
J: TRBJ1-2
D: -
DNA: TGTGCCTGGAGTGTATGGATTAACTATGGCTACACCTTC
CDR3: CAWSVWINYGYTF

V: TRBV6-1
size: few
J: TRBJ2-1
D: -
DNA: TGTGCCAGCAGTGCCTCCACGACAGGAGGGGGGCATGAGCAGTTCTTC
CDR3: CASSASTTGGGHEQFF

V: TRBV20-1
size: -
J: TRBJ2-7
D: -
DNA: TGCAGTGCTAGAGAATCCGTGACCTACGAGCAGTACTTC
CDR3: CSARESVTYEQYF

V: TRBV4-2
size: few
J: TRBJ2-7
D: TRBD1
DNA: TGTGCCAGCAGCCAAGATTGGGACAGGGTCCCCTACGAGCAGTACTTC
CDR3: CASSQDWDRVPYEQYF

V: TRBV6-2/TRBV6-3
size: -
J: TRBJ2-7
D: -
DNA: TGTGCCAGCAGTCAAACAGGGTCGCACGAGCAGTACTTC
CDR3: CASSQTGSHEQYF

V: TRBV20-1
size: few
J: TRBJ2-1
D: TRBD2
DNA: TGCAGTGCCGATACTAGCGGGAGGGCCGTCCACAATGAGCAGTTCTTC
CDR3: CSADTSGRAVHNEQFF

V: TRBV20-1
size: -
J: TRBJ2-1
D: -
DNA: TGCAGTGCTAGAGATTCGGGGGAATCCCTCGTCTACAATGAGCAGTTCTTC
CDR3: CSARDSGESLVYNEQFF